A single sample gave rise to the 8 T cell receptor beta chains below, sequenced in a study of shared clonotypes between healthy human individuals. The naive CD8 fraction comprised CD45RO-negative cells positively selected for CCR7 and excluded terminally differentiated effector memory CD45RA+ cells. The method was immunoSEQ multiplex PCR; TCRdb's version includes in-frame clones alone and lacks a portion of them. The table lists about 820,000 clones, 80% to 95% of them singletons. The sample comprised naive CD8+ T cells sorted from blood. These receptors were collected from a man aged 25-45 years in good health.

The J gene is TRBJ2-7, the V gene TRBV4-1; 8 bases map to TRBD2. The CDR3 spans 15 residues. Per the germline V gene, CDR1 is MGHRA and CDR2 is YSYEKL. With 1 base clipped from V and 3 bases from J, the junction kept 5 bases outside the gene matches. Here the CDR3 DNA reads TGCGCCAGCAGCCAAGGGGGTAGCGGGAACTACGAGCAGTACTTC. Its translation is CASSQGGSGNYEQYF.

The CDR3 coding sequence is TGTGCCAGCAGCTTCGGCAGGGGACCCCGCGAGCAGTACTTC. It codes for CASSFGRGPREQYF. The rearrangement uses TRBV27 and TRBJ2-7; D might be TRBD1 (6 bases). V shed 6 bases and J shed 6 bases, with 18 bases lying between them. CDR1 is MNHEY, CDR2 SMNVEV, per germline (reference sequence). The length of the CDR3 is 14 residues.

The chain links TRBV10-2 to TRBJ1-5; D call uncertain. CDR3 size: 13 residues. From germline, CDR1 is WSHSY and CDR2 SAAADI. V was clipped by 3 bases and J by 1 base, with 4 bases between them. CDR3 DNA sequence: TGCGCCAGCAGTGAACACAGCAATCAGCCCCAGCATTTT. Protein sequence: CASSEHSNQPQHF.

The chain combines TRBV28 with TRBJ2-7; D possibly uses TRBD1 or TRBD2 (5 bases each). Germline assignment: CDR1 MDHEN and CDR2 SYDVKM. Trimming removed 1 base from V and 3 bases from J, with 13 bases in between. The CDR3 loop spans 15 amino acids. CDR3 sequence reads: CASSLFGASLYEQYF. The DNA for the CDR3 is TGTGCCAGCAGTTTATTCGGGGCCTCTCTCTACGAGCAGTACTTC.

This clone was observed a single time. A read error may produce the germline difference seen at one junction end. DNA for the CDR3: TGTGCTAGCAGCTCGGAGGAGGGCGAGCAGTTCTTC. Protein: CASSSEEGEQFF. The rearrangement joins TRBV7-7 to TRBJ2-1; D possibly corresponds to TRBD2 (6 bases). This CDR3 is built from 12 residues. CDR1 SSHAT and CDR2 FNYEAQ come from the germline V gene (reference sequence). The complete variable domain, with remaining parts taken from reference TRBV7-7 and TRBJ2-1, reads GAGVSQSPRYKVTKRGQDVTLRCDPISSHATLYWYQQALGQGPEFLTYFNYEAQPDKSGLPSDRFSAERPEGSISTLTIQRTEQRDSAMYRCASSSEEGEQFFGPGTRLTVL.

CDR3 sequence: CASSLDWDGRNEKLFF. In DNA form, the CDR3 reads TGTGCCAGCAGCTTAGATTGGGACGGAAGAAATGAAAAACTGTTTTTT. V and J are TRBV7-9 and TRBJ1-4; D perhaps matches TRBD1 (5 bases). The CDR3 has 16 residues. Trimming left V 1 base short and J 5 bases short, with 14 bases between. Germline V gene sequence: CDR1 SEHNR, CDR2 FQNEAQ (reference sequence).

This clone was observed a few times. This chain links TRBV6-5 with TRBJ2-5; D is uncertain. The germline CDR1 and CDR2 sequences are MNHEY and SVGAGI. This CDR3 spans 13 amino acids. V was trimmed by 0 bases and J by 2 bases, leaving 4 bases between them. CDR3 sequence: CASSYSYQETQYF. CDR3 DNA: TGTGCCAGCAGTTACTCGTATCAAGAGACCCAGTACTTC.

V and J are TRBV25-1 and TRBJ2-3; D gene uncertain. Germline-derived CDR1 and CDR2 are MGHDK and SYGVNS. The CDR3 length is 14 residues. V gave up 2 bases and J gave up 4 bases, with 10 bases separating them. The CDR3 DNA reads as TGTGCCAGCAGTGAACCGGTAAGGGCAGATACGCAGTATTTT. Encoded protein: CASSEPVRADTQYF. Full variable domain (missing parts from reference TRBV25-1 and TRBJ2-3): EADIYQTPRYLVIGTGKKITLECSQTMGHDKMYWYQQDPGMELHLIHYSYGVNSTEKGDLSSESTVSRIRTEHFPLTLESARPSHTSQYLCASSEPVRADTQYFGPGTRLTVL.